This T cell receptor (beta chain) was captured in a study of blood T cell repertoires in COVID-19. Study summary: Whether acute or convalescent, the COVID-19 samples came from the United States, Italy and Spain.

In the original analysis: Amplification of reference gene primers provided the estimated nucleated cell counts. The repertoire was sequenced with immunoSEQ multiplex PCR; TCRdb's copy has only in-frame clones and lacks some. D and trimming were read from the DNA, whereas the V and J calls and clone size are those reported in that table. The table records roughly 200,000 clones, around four fifths of them present only once. Germline V gene lookup returns CDR1 MNHEY and CDR2 SVGAGI. Deletions cut 6 bases from V and 5 bases from J, with 13 bases between. This CDR3 spans 13 amino acids. Specimen: peripheral blood. This receptor was identified in a man aged 35 to 55 with active or convalescent COVID-19. The chain uses TRBV6-5 and TRBJ1-1, with D maybe TRBD1 (5 bases). CDR3 loop: CASRRSGGTEAFF. The CDR3 DNA follows: TGTGCCAGCAGACGCTCGGGGGGAACTGAAGCTTTCTTT.